The clone carrying this T cell receptor beta chain has a count of ten or more. Antigen unknown. Stated time point: healthy volunteer bleed at 6 weeks. Total RNA was isolated from whole blood that had not been fractionated. The sample is drawn from a study of human T cells and chemical hapten exposure. The overall study: Per-sample TCR yields varied mainly from small pooled library volume differences. Study results and limitations: Sensitization with DPC brought no change to TCRs above 1 in 1000 in frequency.

V shed 6 bases and J 0 bases; nucleotides not matched to a gene: 22. The CDR3 length is 21 residues. From germline, CDR1 is WNHNN and CDR2 SYGVQD (reference sequence). As the library was built, unique molecular identifiers were attached to individual cDNA molecules. TCRdb recomputed calls from the RACE reads with MiXCR, one row per CDR3 protein. The repertoire holds tens of thousands of distinct CDR3 sequences, with around 5% as singletons. The chain employs TRBV10-1 and TRBJ2-4; 8 positions agree with TRBD1. The sample was whole blood. This receptor was taken from a human donor in good health. Some clones in this sample may be carry-over from other donors' samples. Here the CDR3 DNA reads TGCGCCAGCAGCTCACACCTGAAACAGGGGGTCTCCCTGCTAGCCAAAAACATTCAGTACTTC. Protein product: CASSSHLKQGVSLLAKNIQYF.